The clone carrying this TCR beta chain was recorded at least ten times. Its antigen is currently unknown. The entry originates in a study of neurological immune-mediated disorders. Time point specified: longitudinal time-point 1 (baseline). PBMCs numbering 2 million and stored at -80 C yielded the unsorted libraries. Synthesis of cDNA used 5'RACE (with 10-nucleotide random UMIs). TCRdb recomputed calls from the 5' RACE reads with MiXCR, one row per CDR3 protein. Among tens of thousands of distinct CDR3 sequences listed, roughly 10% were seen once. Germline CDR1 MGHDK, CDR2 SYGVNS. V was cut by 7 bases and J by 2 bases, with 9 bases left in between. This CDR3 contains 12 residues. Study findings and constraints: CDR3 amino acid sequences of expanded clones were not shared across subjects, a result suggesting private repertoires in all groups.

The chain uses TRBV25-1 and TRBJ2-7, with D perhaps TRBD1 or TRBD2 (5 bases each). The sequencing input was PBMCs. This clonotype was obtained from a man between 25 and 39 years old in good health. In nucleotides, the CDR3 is TGTGCCAGCACGATGGGGGCCTACGAGCAGTACTTC. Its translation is CASTMGAYEQYF.